These 29 T cell receptor beta chains were sequenced from one sample in a study of CD8+ T cells in alopecia areata. Sequencing templates came from extracted RNA that was reverse transcribed into cDNA. Some clones are missing from TCRdb's copy, which holds only in-frame ones; the method was immunoSEQ multiplex PCR. Of around 200,000 clones listed, roughly 50% are singletons. Treatment given: oral pan-JAK inhibitor, 5-10 mg twice daily. The material was CD8+ T cells sorted from blood, obtained at week 24, from a patient treated with tofacitinib. These receptor sequences come from a human donor with alopecia areata.

CDR3 region: CSVEDTVGIRRTDYGYTF. CDR3 nucleotide sequence: TGCAGCGTTGAAGACACAGTGGGGATTCGTCGAACAGACTATGGCTACACCTTC. This chain connects TRBV29-1 to TRBJ1-2; D remains ambiguous. The CDR3 has 18 residues. The V and J ends lost 0 bases and 3 bases respectively, with 23 bases between them. Germline-derived CDR1 and CDR2 are SQVTM and ANQGSEA.

This rearrangement joins TRBV2 to TRBJ2-5; 11 bases agree with TRBD2. From germline, CDR1 is SNHLY and CDR2 FYNNEI. The CDR3 covers 18 residues. Germline trimming cut 0 bases from V and 1 base from J; bases unmatched to any gene: 7. The CDR3 spells CASSEALGLAGTQETQYF. The CDR3 DNA is TGTGCCAGCAGTGAAGCCTTAGGACTAGCGGGCACCCAAGAGACCCAGTACTTC.

V usage is TRBV4-2 and J usage is TRBJ1-1, with D unclear. The CDR3 length is 11 residues. Germline assignment: CDR1 LGHNA and CDR2 YNFKEQ. The V gene lost 7 bases and the J gene lost 6 bases, with 9 bases spanning the gap. The CDR3 bases are TGTGCCAGCATGCGGTACCCTGAAGCTTTCTTT. This sequence encodes CASMRYPEAFF.

The chain recombines TRBV7-9 with TRBJ1-2; no reliable D call. Trimming took off 4 bases at V and 4 bases at J, with 10 bases between the two ends. The CDR3 has 13 residues. Per germline, CDR1 SEHNR and CDR2 FQNEAQ (reference sequence). The CDR3 here is CASSSASRYGYTF. The DNA of the CDR3 is TGTGCCAGCAGCTCCGCATCCCGCTATGGCTACACCTTC.

V usage is TRBV12-5 and J usage is TRBJ2-7, with a possible D match to TRBD2 (5 bases). The germline CDR1 and CDR2 sequences are LGHNT and FRNRAP. The CDR3 has 13 amino acids. V was cut by 5 bases and J by 2 bases, with 10 bases left in between. CDR3 in amino acids: CASGPPRAYEQYF. CDR3 bases: TGTGCTAGTGGTCCTCCGAGGGCCTACGAGCAGTACTTC.

V and J are TRBV5-4 and TRBJ1-2, with D possibly being TRBD1 (6 bases). Trimming shortened V by 9 bases and J by 8 bases, and 17 bases separated the two germline ends. The CDR3 sequence is 12 residues long. The germline V gene encodes CDR1 SGHNT and CDR2 YYREEE (reference sequence). DNA of the CDR3: TGTGCCATCACTACAGGGCTAGAGGGCTACACCTTC. It codes for CAITTGLEGYTF.

This clone has only a few counts. This chain joins TRBV4-1 and TRBJ2-1; D not certain. V was pared by 9 bases and J by 8 bases, with 14 bases between. The CDR3 loop spans 12 amino acids. The germline CDR1 and CDR2 sequences are MGHRA and YSYEKL. The CDR3 loop reads CASCDGIHEQFF. Written as DNA, the CDR3 is TGCGCCAGTTGTGATGGGATTCATGAGCAGTTCTTC.

CDR3 bases: TGTGCCAGCAGCTCGACAGCGAACACCGGGGAGCTGTTTTTT. Protein sequence: CASSSTANTGELFF. The V call is TRBV7-9, the J call TRBJ2-2; D may be TRBD1 (5 bases). V was trimmed by 4 bases and J by 0 bases, leaving 6 bases between them. Germline CDR1 and CDR2: SEHNR and FQNEAQ (reference sequence). The CDR3 sequence is 14 residues long. The complete variable domain, with remaining parts taken from reference TRBV7-9 and TRBJ2-2, reads DTGVSQNPRHKITKRGQNVTFRCDPISEHNRLYWYRQTLGQGPEFLTYFQNEAQLEKSRLLSDRFSAERPKGSFSTLEIQRTEQGDSAMYLCASSSTANTGELFFGEGSRLTVL.

This clone was seen only a few times. V is TRBV6-5 and J is TRBJ1-2, with unresolved D. This CDR3 is 15 amino acids long. Trimming shortened V by 0 bases and J by 2 bases, and 10 bases separated the two germline ends. CDR1 is MNHEY, CDR2 SVGAGI, per germline. As DNA, the CDR3 is TGTGCCAGCAGTTACTCGATGCGGGTAAACTATGGCTACACCTTC. This codes for CASSYSMRVNYGYTF.

This clone was picked up a small number of times. The V and J genes are TRBV2 and TRBJ2-4; TRBD2 is a possible D gene (5 bases). Deletions cut 5 bases from V and 13 bases from J, with 12 bases between. CDR3 length: 11 amino acids. Germline-derived CDR1 and CDR2 are SNHLY and FYNNEI. This chain's CDR3 is CASSSPGIQYF. CDR3 coding DNA: TGTGCCAGCAGTAGCCCCGGGATCCAGTACTTC.

V is TRBV7-2 and J is TRBJ2-1; D is perhaps TRBD2 (5 bases). Trimming pared 5 bases from V and 3 bases from J, leaving 11 bases between. The CDR3 sequence is 14 residues long. Germline V gene sequence: CDR1 SGHTA, CDR2 FQGNSA. As DNA, the CDR3 is TGTGCCAGCAGCCGAGACCGGGACTACAATGAGCAGTTCTTC. This translates into CASSRDRDYNEQFF.

V gene TRBV23-1 combines with J gene TRBJ1-5, with D uncertain. TRBV23-1 is designated an ORF whose function remains uncertain. V lost 3 bases, J lost 4 bases, and 13 bases lay in between. CDR3 size: 15 residues. The CDR3 sequence is CASSQPGGRNQPQHF. The CDR3 DNA reads as TGCGCCAGCAGTCAGCCGGGAGGTCGGAATCAGCCCCAGCATTTT.

The genes are TRBV27 and TRBJ1-6; maybe TRBD1 (6 bases). Trimming stripped 6 bases from V and 7 bases from J, with 19 bases between. Germline V gives CDR1 MNHEY, CDR2 SMNVEV (reference sequence). This CDR3 is 16 amino acids long. Written as DNA, the CDR3 is TGTGCCAGCAGATACCTTTTCCAGGGGCCCAATTCACCCCTCCACTTT. This encodes CASRYLFQGPNSPLHF.

V usage is TRBV13 and J usage is TRBJ1-1, with D uncertain. V lost 6 bases and J 0 bases, leaving 8 bases between the germline ends. This CDR3 contains 13 residues. Per germline, CDR1 PRHDT and CDR2 FYEKMQ (reference sequence). For the CDR3, the DNA is TGTGCCAGCAGAAGTGTTTTGAACACTGAAGCTTTCTTT. Encoded protein: CASRSVLNTEAFF.

On this clone itself: Other DNA sequences in this sample translate to the same CDR3. V is TRBV5-6 and J is TRBJ1-1; possibly TRBD1 for D (5 bases). Germline V CDR1 and CDR2: SGHDT, YYEEEE. The CDR3 sequence is 13 residues long. The ends were cut back, 0 bases at V and 5 bases at J, with 8 bases in the middle. The CDR3 DNA reads as TGTGCCAGCAGCTTGGGTGGGGGAACTGAAGCTTTCTTT. This gives the protein CASSLGGGTEAFF.

The V gene is TRBV14, the J gene TRBJ1-2; D ambiguous. This CDR3 region has 14 residues. The V and J ends lost 1 base and 4 bases respectively, with 10 bases between them. Germline CDR1 is SGHDN and CDR2 is FVKESK. The CDR3 loop is CASSQGPRTYGYTF. CDR3 DNA: TGTGCCAGCAGCCAAGGGCCACGGACCTATGGCTACACCTTC.

In this sample, this clone turned up a few times. This chain uses TRBV5-1 with TRBJ2-7; 7 bases align to TRBD1. Germline loops: CDR1 SGHRS, CDR2 YFSETQ. After removal of 0 bases from V and 3 bases from J, the junction contained 3 bases not matched to a gene. The CDR3 has 14 residues. DNA for the CDR3: TGCGCCAGCAGCTTGGGGGACAGATTCTACGAGCAGTACTTC. Amino acid sequence: CASSLGDRFYEQYF.

This clone has just a few counts. The V gene is TRBV2, the J gene TRBJ2-7; D is undetermined. The CDR3 is made up of 14 amino acids. Germline V lookup: CDR1 SNHLY, CDR2 FYNNEI. Trimming left V 1 base short and J 3 bases short, with 10 bases between. CDR3 DNA: TGTGCCAGCAGTGAAGAGGACGTGATCTACGAGCAGTACTTC. This encodes CASSEEDVIYEQYF.

This clone has a handful of counts. J is TRBJ1-1 and V is TRBV11-2; a possible D gene is TRBD1 (5 bases). This CDR3 has 17 residues. Trimming took 2 bases from V and 3 from J, leaving 19 bases between them. Germline CDR1 and CDR2: SGHAT and FQNNGV. In nucleotides, the CDR3 is TGTGCCAGCAGCTTAATGAGGGGCTGGGGGAGGGACACTGAAGCTTTCTTT. Its protein is CASSLMRGWGRDTEAFF.

This chain uses TRBV5-1 with TRBJ2-5; the D gene is possibly TRBD2 (6 bases). This CDR3 comprises 15 residues. V lost 4 bases and J lost 2, with 15 bases in between. CDR1 SGHRS and CDR2 YFSETQ come from the germline V gene. CDR3 in DNA: TGCGCCAGCAGCGGGACCCTAGCGATGCAAGAGACCCAGTACTTC. Protein: CASSGTLAMQETQYF.

The table lists this clone with a few counts. The V call is TRBV30, the J call TRBJ1-1; possibly TRBD1 for D (5 bases). The CDR3 sequence is 14 residues long. Trimming left V 4 bases short and J 6 bases short, with 18 bases between. CDR1 and CDR2 from the germline V gene are GTSNPN and SVGIG (reference sequence). In DNA form, the CDR3 reads TGTGCCTGGATGGGCCCCGCAGGAGGGGCTGAAGCTTTCTTT. This codes for CAWMGPAGGAEAFF.

CDR3 region: CSVDYSSDTQYF. The CDR3, as DNA: TGCAGCGTTGACTACAGTTCAGATACGCAGTATTTT. This chain uses TRBV29-1 with TRBJ2-3; D unclear. The ends were cut back, 3 bases at V and 4 bases at J, with 8 bases in the middle. Germline loops: CDR1 SQVTM, CDR2 ANQGSEA. This CDR3 contains 12 residues.

The chain carries TRBV7-9 and TRBJ2-1; 7 bases align to TRBD2. Germline V gene data show CDR1 as SEHNR and CDR2 as FQNEAQ (reference sequence). The CDR3 has 16 residues. With V trimmed by 5 bases and J by 0 bases, 7 bases remained unmatched. Here the CDR3 reads CASSPASGSSYNEQFF. The DNA for the CDR3 is TGTGCCAGCAGCCCTGCTAGCGGTAGCTCCTACAATGAGCAGTTCTTC.

The rearrangement joins TRBV6-6 to TRBJ2-1, with 11 positions matching TRBD1. The germline CDR1 and CDR2 sequences are MNHNY and SVGAGI (reference sequence). Losses at the gene ends were 10 bases for V and 6 bases for J; bases not matched to a gene: 8. CDR3 length: 14 residues. The CDR3 DNA is TGTGCCACGAGGACAGGGGGCGTAGGCAATGAGCAGTTCTTC. Its translation: CATRTGGVGNEQFF.

The gene calls are TRBV5-6 and TRBJ2-4, with TRBD1 matching 9 bases. The CDR3 runs 15 residues. V shed 6 bases and J 0 bases; nucleotides not matched to a gene: 4. CDR1 SGHDT and CDR2 YYEEEE come from the germline V gene. CDR3 nucleotide sequence: TGTGCCAGCACCGGACAGGGGCTAGCCAAAAACATTCAGTACTTC. As protein: CASTGQGLAKNIQYF.

The chain recombines TRBV27 with TRBJ1-2, with 9 bases fitting TRBD1. V dropped 5 bases and J dropped 7; count of bases not matched to a gene: 8. CDR3 length: 14 amino acids. The germline gives CDR1 MNHEY, CDR2 SMNVEV (reference sequence). CDR3 loop: CASSPRTGEGGYTF. The DNA for the CDR3 is TGTGCCAGCAGTCCACGGACAGGGGAAGGTGGCTACACCTTC.

The chain recombines TRBV7-2 with TRBJ2-1, with 12 bases that match TRBD2. This CDR3 contains 16 residues. The junction had 8 bases not matched to a gene; V was cut back by 4 bases and J by 7 bases. Per germline, CDR1 SGHTA and CDR2 FQGNSA. The CDR3: CASSSPSGGARNEQFF. CDR3 bases: TGTGCCAGCAGCTCCCCTAGCGGGGGGGCACGGAATGAGCAGTTCTTC.

V gene TRBV7-9 combines with J gene TRBJ2-1; D is undetermined. The CDR3 runs to 14 residues. V dropped 5 bases and J dropped 8 bases, with 16 bases sitting between them. Looked up from germline, CDR1 is SEHNR and CDR2 is FQNEAQ (reference sequence). The CDR3 DNA sequence: TGTGCCAGCAGCCACCTTAGGAGAGCAGATGAGCAGTTCTTC. Translated: CASSHLRRADEQFF. The whole variable domain, filled in from reference TRBV7-9 and TRBJ2-1, reads DTGVSQNPRHKITKRGQNVTFRCDPISEHNRLYWYRQTLGQGPEFLTYFQNEAQLEKSRLLSDRFSAERPKGSFSTLEIQRTEQGDSAMYLCASSHLRRADEQFFGPGTRLTVL.

This chain uses TRBV29-1 with TRBJ1-1; no definite D call. This CDR3 contains 13 residues. Trimming took 8 bases from V and 4 from J, leaving 17 bases between them. Germline assignment: CDR1 SQVTM and CDR2 ANQGSEA. As DNA, the CDR3 is TGCAGCTGTCTCCATCCCACGGGCACTGAAGCTTTCTTT. This codes for CSCLHPTGTEAFF.